The rows below give T cell receptor beta chains drawn from one sample of a study of T cells in narcolepsy. Libraries were prepared by immunoSEQ multiplex PCR; TCRdb keeps only in-frame clonotypes and omits some of them. The table has fewer than 35,000 clones, 82% seen once. Sequenced sample: CD45RA- memory CD4+ T cells from PBMCs. The receptor set was obtained from a human donor with narcolepsy. Each CDR3 is given with its conserved first and last residue. Each record gives: J gene, D gene, clone size, V gene, CDR3 protein, CDR3 DNA. A D gene is named only where the DNA matches it firmly. Clone sizes are given selectively: once, few, many, or a class where the clone is expanded.

TRBJ2-7 TRBD1 . TRBV28 CAYRMLTGAKSYEQYF TGTGCCTATCGGATGCTGACAGGGGCGAAGTCCTACGAGCAGTACTTC
TRBJ2-7 . . TRBV2 CASSNSGIYEQYF TGTGCCAGCAGTAATAGCGGAATATATGAGCAGTACTTC
TRBJ1-4 . once TRBV6-5 CASSRTAGGEKLFF TGTGCCAGCAGCCGGACAGCCGGTGGGGAAAAACTGTTTTTT
TRBJ2-2 . . TRBV7-2 CASSLIGAGELFF TGTGCCAGCAGCTTAATCGGGGCCGGGGAGCTGTTTTTT
TRBJ2-6 . . TRBV7-8 CASSSGLVLTF TGTGCCAGCAGCTCAGGACTCGTCCTGACTTTC
TRBJ1-2 . few TRBV9 CASTSGQGHHGYTF TGTGCCAGCACCTCAGGGCAGGGGCACCATGGCTACACCTTC
TRBJ2-1 TRBD2 . TRBV7-6 CASTDGLAGDIRYNEQFF TGTGCCAGCACCGACGGACTAGCGGGAGATATCAGATACAATGAGCAGTTCTTC
TRBJ2-5 . . TRBV5-4 CASSPDVYQETQYF TGTGCCAGCAGCCCGGACGTGTACCAAGAGACCCAGTACTTC
TRBJ2-3 . . TRBV15 CATGTGLDTQYF TGTGCCACTGGCACAGGGTTAGATACGCAGTATTTT
TRBJ2-1 . . TRBV30 CAWSVRGAWEQFF TGTGCCTGGAGTGTACGTGGGGCATGGGAGCAGTTCTTC
TRBJ1-3 . . TRBV18 CASSPQGSGNTIYF TGTGCCAGCTCACCCCAGGGCTCTGGGAACACCATATATTTT
TRBJ1-1 . few TRBV5-1 CASSFTGSEAFF TGCGCCAGCAGCTTTACGGGATCAGAAGCTTTCTTT
TRBJ2-1 . . TRBV5-1 CASSLTGRRQSYNEQFF TGCGCCAGCAGCTTGACCGGGCGTCGACAGTCCTACAATGAGCAGTTCTTC
TRBJ1-2 . . TRBV5-6 CASSTGWGARGGYTF TGTGCCAGCAGCACTGGATGGGGGGCGCGGGGAGGCTACACCTTC
TRBJ1-5 . once TRBV27 CASSSKAPIDYSDQPQHF TGTGCCAGCAGTTCGAAGGCACCCATTGACTATAGCGATCAGCCCCAGCATTTT
TRBJ2-3 . . TRBV19 CASSIDTDTQYF TGTGCCAGTAGTATTGACACAGATACGCAGTATTTT
TRBJ2-2 . . TRBV7-9 CASSLAGSPTGELFF TGTGCCAGCAGCTTAGCAGGGTCCCCCACCGGGGAGCTGTTTTTT
TRBJ2-5 TRBD2 . TRBV5-1 CASSLQGLAGVETQYF TGCGCCAGCAGCTTGCAGGGACTAGCGGGAGTGGAGACCCAGTACTTC
TRBJ2-3 TRBD2 . TRBV7-3 CASSLTSGTDTQYF TGCGCCAGCAGCTTAACTAGCGGGACAGATACGCAGTATTTT
TRBJ1-3 . . TRBV5-1 CASSVQTGGSGNTIYF TGCGCCAGCAGCGTACAGACAGGAGGCTCTGGAAACACCATATATTTT